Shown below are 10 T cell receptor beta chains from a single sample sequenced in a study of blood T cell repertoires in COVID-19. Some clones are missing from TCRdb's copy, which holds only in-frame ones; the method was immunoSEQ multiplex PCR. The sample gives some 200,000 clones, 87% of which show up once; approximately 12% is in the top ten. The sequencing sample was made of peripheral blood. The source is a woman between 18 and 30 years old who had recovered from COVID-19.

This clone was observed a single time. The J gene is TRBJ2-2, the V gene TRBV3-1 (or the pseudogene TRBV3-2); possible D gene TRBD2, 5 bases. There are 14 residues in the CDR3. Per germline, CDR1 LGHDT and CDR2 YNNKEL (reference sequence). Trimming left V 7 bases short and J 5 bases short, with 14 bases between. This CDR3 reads CASTFEGRTGELFF. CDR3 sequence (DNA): TGTGCCAGCACCTTTGAGGGTCGAACCGGGGAGCTGTTTTTT.

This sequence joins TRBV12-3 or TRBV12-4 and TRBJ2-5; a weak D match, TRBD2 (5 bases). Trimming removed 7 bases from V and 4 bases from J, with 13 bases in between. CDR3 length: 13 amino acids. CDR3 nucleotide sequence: TGTGCCAGCACCCAGTTGGCGGGAGAGACCCAGTACTTC. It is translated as CASTQLAGETQYF.

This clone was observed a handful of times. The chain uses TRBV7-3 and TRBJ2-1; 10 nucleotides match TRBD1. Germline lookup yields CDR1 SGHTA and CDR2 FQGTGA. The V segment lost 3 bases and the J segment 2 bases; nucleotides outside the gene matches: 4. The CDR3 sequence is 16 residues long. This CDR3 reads CASSFRQGAAYNEQFF. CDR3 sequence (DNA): TGTGCCAGCAGCTTTCGACAGGGGGCGGCCTACAATGAGCAGTTCTTC.

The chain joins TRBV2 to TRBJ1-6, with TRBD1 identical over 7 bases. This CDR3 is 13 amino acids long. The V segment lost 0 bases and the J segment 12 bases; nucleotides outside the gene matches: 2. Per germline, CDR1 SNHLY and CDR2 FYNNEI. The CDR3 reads CASSEARGRPLHF. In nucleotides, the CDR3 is TGTGCCAGCAGTGAAGCGAGGGGGCGACCCCTCCACTTT. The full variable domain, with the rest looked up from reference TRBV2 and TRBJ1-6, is EPEVTQTPSHQVTQMGQEVILRCVPISNHLYFYWYRQILGQKVEFLVSFYNNEISEKSEIFDDQFSVERPDGSNFTLKIRSTKLEDSAMYFCASSEARGRPLHFGNGTRLTVT.

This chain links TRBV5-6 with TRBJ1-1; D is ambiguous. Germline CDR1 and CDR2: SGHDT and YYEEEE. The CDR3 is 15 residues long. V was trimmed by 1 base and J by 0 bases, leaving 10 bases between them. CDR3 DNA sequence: TGTGCCAGCAGCTTGTCGGCCAGGATGAACACTGAAGCTTTCTTT. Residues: CASSLSARMNTEAFF.

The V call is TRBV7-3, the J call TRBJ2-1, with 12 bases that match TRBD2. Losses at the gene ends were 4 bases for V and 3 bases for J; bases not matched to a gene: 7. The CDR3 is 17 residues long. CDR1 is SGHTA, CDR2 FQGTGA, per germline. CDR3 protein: CASSSSTSGSYYNEQFF. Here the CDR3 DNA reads TGTGCCAGCAGCTCATCGACTAGCGGGAGTTACTACAATGAGCAGTTCTTC. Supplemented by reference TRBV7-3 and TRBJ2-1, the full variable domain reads GAGVSQTPSNKVTEKGKYVELRCDPISGHTALYWYRQSLGQGPEFLIYFQGTGAADDSGLPNDRFFAVRPEGSVSTLKIQRTERGDSAVYLCASSSSTSGSYYNEQFFGPGTRLTVL.

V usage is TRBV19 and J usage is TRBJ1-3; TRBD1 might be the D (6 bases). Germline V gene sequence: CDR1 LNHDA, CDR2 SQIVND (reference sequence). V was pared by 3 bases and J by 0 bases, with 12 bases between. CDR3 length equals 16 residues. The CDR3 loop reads CASSISDRISGNTIYF. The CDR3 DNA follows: TGTGCCAGTAGTATCTCGGACAGAATCTCTGGAAACACCATATATTTT.

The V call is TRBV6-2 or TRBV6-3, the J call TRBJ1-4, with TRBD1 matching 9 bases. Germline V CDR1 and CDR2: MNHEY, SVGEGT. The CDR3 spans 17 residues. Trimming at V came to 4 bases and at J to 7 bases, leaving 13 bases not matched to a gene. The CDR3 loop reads CASSFLSPGTGTEKLFF. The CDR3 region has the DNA TGTGCCAGCAGTTTTCTTTCTCCCGGGACAGGGACTGAAAAACTGTTTTTT.

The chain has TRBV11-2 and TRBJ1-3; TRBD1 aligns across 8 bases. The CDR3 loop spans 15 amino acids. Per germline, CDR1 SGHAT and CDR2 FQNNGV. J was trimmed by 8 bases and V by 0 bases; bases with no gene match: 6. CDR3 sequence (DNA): TGTGCCAGCAGCTTAGATCTGACAGGGGCCCACACCATATATTTT. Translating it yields CASSLDLTGAHTIYF. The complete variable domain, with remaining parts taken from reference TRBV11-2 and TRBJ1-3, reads EAGVAQSPRYKIIEKRQSVAFWCNPISGHATLYWYQQILGQGPKLLIQFQNNGVVDDSQLPKDRFSAERLKGVDSTLKIQPAKLEDSAVYLCASSLDLTGAHTIYFGEGSWLTVV.

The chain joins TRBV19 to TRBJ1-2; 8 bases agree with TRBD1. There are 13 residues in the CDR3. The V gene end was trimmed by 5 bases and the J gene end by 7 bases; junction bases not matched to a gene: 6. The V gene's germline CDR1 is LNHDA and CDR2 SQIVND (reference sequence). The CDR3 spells CASSPGQASGYTF. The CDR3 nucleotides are TGTGCCAGTAGTCCGGGACAGGCTAGTGGCTACACCTTC.